These T cell receptor beta chains were read from a single sample in a study of blood T cell repertoires in COVID-19. Generated by immunoSEQ multiplex PCR, the TCRdb table keeps only in-frame clones and is missing some. The sample lists 150,000 to 200,000 clones, roughly four fifths seen once, with roughly 1.4% in the top ten. Sequences were obtained from peripheral blood. These receptors were collected from a human donor in a cohort sampled during active COVID-19. CDR3s include the opening cysteine and the closing phenylalanine or tryptophan. A D gene is named only where the DNA matches it firmly. Where a row states a size, it is once, few, many or the class of an expanded clone; other rows omit it.

TRBV6-5	.	.	TRBJ2-7	TGTGCCAGCAGTCGGGGAGTAGGTTACGAGCAGTACTTC	CASSRGVGYEQYF
TRBV7-2	.	TRBD2	TRBJ2-7	TGTGCCAGCAGCCGGACTAGCGGGATCCTAAGGGGCTACGAGCAGTACTTC	CASSRTSGILRGYEQYF
TRBV2	.	.	TRBJ1-6	TGTGCCAGCAGGGGGGGGGAAATATATAATTCACCCCTCCACTTT	CASRGGEIYNSPLHF
TRBV7-6	.	.	TRBJ2-1	TGTGCCAGCAGCTTAGTTGACAGGAACAATGAGCAGTTCTTC	CASSLVDRNNEQFF
TRBV6-2/TRBV6-3	.	.	TRBJ1-3	TGTGCCAGCAGTTTTCGGAGCTCTGGAAACACCATATATTTT	CASSFRSSGNTIYF
TRBV6-5	.	.	TRBJ1-1	TGTGCCAGCACCTCGGGGGGGTGGACTGAAGCTTTCTTT	CASTSGGWTEAFF
TRBV19	.	.	TRBJ2-6	TGTGCCTCCGGGACTGGTCCTGGGTCTGGGGCCAACGTCCTGACTTTC	CASGTGPGSGANVLTF
TRBV7-2	.	TRBD1	TRBJ2-5	TGTGCCAGCAGCCCGGGACAGAGGGAGACCCAGTACTTC	CASSPGQRETQYF
TRBV9	.	TRBD1	TRBJ1-5	TGTGCCAGCAGCATCTCGGACAGGGTGGGTCAGCCCCAGCATTTT	CASSISDRVGQPQHF
TRBV10-1	.	.	TRBJ1-6	TGCGCCAGCAGTGAGTCGGGGAGCGACAATTCACCCCTCCACTTT	CASSESGSDNSPLHF
TRBV6-5	.	TRBD1	TRBJ2-7	TGTGCCAGCGAAGGGACAGACTCCTACGAGCAGTACTTC	CASEGTDSYEQYF
TRBV28	.	TRBD1	TRBJ2-2	TGTGCCAGCAGTTTCAGGGGACAGGGCACCGGGGAGCTGTTTTTT	CASSFRGQGTGELFF
TRBV18	.	TRBD1	TRBJ1-1	TGTGCCAGCTCACGACAGGGGGCTTCAACTGAAGCTTTCTTT	CASSRQGASTEAFF
TRBV6-2/TRBV6-3	few	TRBD1	TRBJ1-2	TGTGCCAGCAGTTCCCGGGGGACAGGGACCTATACTTCTAACTATGGCTACACCTTC	CASSSRGTGTYTSNYGYTF
TRBV30	once	TRBD2	TRBJ2-1	TGTGCCTGGGGGGACTATCCCAAGGAGTTCTTC	CAWGDYPKEFF
TRBV12-3/TRBV12-4	.	.	TRBJ1-6	TGTGCCAGCAGTTTAGGGGGGGGATCACCCCTCCACTTT	CASSLGGGSPLHF
TRBV5-1	once	.	TRBJ2-7	TGCGCCAGCAGCTTGGATGGCTATACTAGCTCCTACGAGCAGTACTTC	CASSLDGYTSSYEQYF
TRBV19	few	TRBD1	TRBJ1-2	TGTGCCAGTAGTATTCTACAGGGGGCGCGCCGCTATGGCTACACCTTC	CASSILQGARRYGYTF
TRBV3-1/TRBV3-2	once	.	TRBJ1-3	TGTGCCAGCAGCCAAGATTTGGGGGCCAAATCTGGAAACACCATATATTTT	CASSQDLGAKSGNTIYF
TRBV29-1	few	TRBD1	TRBJ1-1	TGCAGCGTTGAAGTCCGGACAGGGGTGACTGAAGCTTTCTTT	CSVEVRTGVTEAFF
TRBV7-2	.	TRBD1	TRBJ1-5	TGTGCCAGCAGCCCCTGGACAGGGGTCAATCAGCCCCAGCATTTT	CASSPWTGVNQPQHF
TRBV18	.	.	TRBJ1-3	TGTGCCAGCTCACCCAAGTCGTCAGGCGCCTCTGGAAACACCATATATTTT	CASSPKSSGASGNTIYF
TRBV28	.	TRBD2	TRBJ2-3	TGTGCCAGCAGCGGGACTAGCGGGACTTCTACGGGTAGCACAGATACGCAGTATTTT	CASSGTSGTSTGSTDTQYF
TRBV18	.	TRBD1	TRBJ2-2	TGTGCCAGCTCACCCTACAGGGGCCCCGGGGAGCTGTTTTTT	CASSPYRGPGELFF
TRBV4-1	.	.	TRBJ2-7	TGCGCCAGCAGCCAAGAACCCAGGGGTTGGGCCTACGAGCAGTACTTC	CASSQEPRGWAYEQYF
TRBV7-3	.	TRBD1	TRBJ1-2	TGTGCCAGCAGCTACCGGGACAGCCCTAACTATGGCTACACCTTC	CASSYRDSPNYGYTF